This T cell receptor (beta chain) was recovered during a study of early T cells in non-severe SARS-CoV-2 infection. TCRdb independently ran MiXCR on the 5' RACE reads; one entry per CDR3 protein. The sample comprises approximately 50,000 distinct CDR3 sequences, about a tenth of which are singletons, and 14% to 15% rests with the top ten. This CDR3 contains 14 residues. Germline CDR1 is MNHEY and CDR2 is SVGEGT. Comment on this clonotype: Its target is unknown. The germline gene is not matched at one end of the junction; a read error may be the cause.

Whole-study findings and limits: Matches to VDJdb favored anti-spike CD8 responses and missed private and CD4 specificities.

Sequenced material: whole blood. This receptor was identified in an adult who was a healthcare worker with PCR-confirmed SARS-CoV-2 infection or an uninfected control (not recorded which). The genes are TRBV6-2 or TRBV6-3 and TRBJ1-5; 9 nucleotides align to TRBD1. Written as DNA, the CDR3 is TGTGCCAACAGTTCGGGACAGGGCGGCCAGCCCCAGCATTTT. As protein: CANSSGQGGQPQHF.